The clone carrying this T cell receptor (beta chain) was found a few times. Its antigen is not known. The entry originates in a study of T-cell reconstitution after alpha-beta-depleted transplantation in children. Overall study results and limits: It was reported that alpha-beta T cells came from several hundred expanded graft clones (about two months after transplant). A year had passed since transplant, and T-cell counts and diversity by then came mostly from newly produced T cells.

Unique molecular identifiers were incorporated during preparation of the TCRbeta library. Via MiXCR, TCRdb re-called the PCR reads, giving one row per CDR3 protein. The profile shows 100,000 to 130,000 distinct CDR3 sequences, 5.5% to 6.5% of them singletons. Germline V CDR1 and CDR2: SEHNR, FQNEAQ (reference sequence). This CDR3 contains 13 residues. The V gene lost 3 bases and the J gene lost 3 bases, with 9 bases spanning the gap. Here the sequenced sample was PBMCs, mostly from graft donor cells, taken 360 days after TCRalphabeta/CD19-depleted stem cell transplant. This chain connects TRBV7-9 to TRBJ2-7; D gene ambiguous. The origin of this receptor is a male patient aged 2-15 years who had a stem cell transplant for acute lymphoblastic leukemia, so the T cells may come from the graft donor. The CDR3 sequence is CASSFFGGYEQYF. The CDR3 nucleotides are TGTGCCAGCAGCTTCTTTGGCGGCTACGAGCAGTACTTC.